This T cell receptor (beta chain) was obtained from a study of T cell repertoires and HLA-DP antigens. Study overall: Sorted CD137+CD4+ samples averaged roughly 210 ng DNA; pre-culture CD4+ samples, around 1,200 ng. Study-level results: Previously undetected clones averaged around 39% and 49% against the two alleles respectively.

The germline V gene encodes CDR1 KGHSH and CDR2 LQKENI. This CDR3 has 14 amino acids. The V end lost 2 bases, the J end lost 6 bases, and 14 bases lay between the germline ends. Each pre-culture CD4+ sample aimed for 190,000 or so T cell genomes at deep resolution. Produced via immunoSEQ multiplex PCR; TCRdb's table is partial and in-frame only. The sample lists about 89,000 clones, about 89% occurring once. Concerning this clone itself: What it binds is unknown.

Untouched CD4+ T cells were isolated by negative selection, averaging approximately 98% purity. The V gene is TRBV18, the J gene TRBJ2-7; weak D call: TRBD1 (6 bases). This TCR was sampled from a man aged 50 to 60 in good health and CMV-seronegative. Sequencing input: CD4+ T cells from PBMCs. The DNA for the CDR3 is TGTGCCAGCTCACCAACAGGGTCCTCGGGCGAGCAGTACTTC. Translating it yields CASSPTGSSGEQYF. Full variable domain (remainder filled in from reference TRBV18 and TRBJ2-7): NAGVMQNPRHLVRRRGQEARLRCSPMKGHSHVYWYRQLPEEGLKFMVYLQKENIIDESGMPKERFSAEFPKEGPSILRIQQVVRGDSAAYFCASSPTGSSGEQYFGPGTRLTVT.